This passage covers 9 T cell receptor beta chains from one sample sequenced in a study of control samples from healthy donors and cancer patients. Only in-frame clones appear in the TCRdb table, and some are missing; sequencing was by immunoSEQ multiplex PCR. The table lists approximately 170,000 clones, around 90% of them singletons. Sequencing was performed on blood. The source is a man aged 30 to 39 in good health.

V and J are TRBV5-1 and TRBJ2-3; 9 nucleotides line up with TRBD1. Germline assignment: CDR1 SGHRS and CDR2 YFSETQ. This CDR3 spans 17 amino acids. V was clipped by 5 bases and J by 3 bases; unmatched bases: 13. The CDR3 here is CASRSGQGLGETDTQYF. The DNA of the CDR3 is TGCGCCAGCAGATCGGGACAGGGTTTGGGAGAGACAGATACGCAGTATTTT.

The chain joins TRBV30 to TRBJ2-7; D gene uncertain. Germline loops: CDR1 GTSNPN, CDR2 SVGIG (reference sequence). This CDR3 is built from 12 residues. With 0 bases removed from V and 2 bases from J, the gap between germline ends came to 5 bases. DNA for the CDR3: TGTGCCTGGAGTGTCAGACCCTACGAGCAGTACTTC. Translated, it gives CAWSVRPYEQYF. Full variable domain (remainder filled in from reference TRBV30 and TRBJ2-7): SQTIHQWPATLVQPVGSPLSLECTVEGTSNPNLYWYRQAAGRGLQLLFYSVGIGQISSEVPQNLSASRPQDRQFILSSKKLLLSDSGFYLCAWSVRPYEQYFGPGTRLTVT.

V usage is TRBV18 and J usage is TRBJ2-4; perhaps TRBD1 as D (6 bases). Germline-derived CDR1 and CDR2 are KGHSH and LQKENI. The CDR3 sequence is 16 residues long. Trimming pared 2 bases from V and 0 bases from J, leaving 11 bases between. The CDR3 is CASSPGQLLAKNIQYF. Written as DNA, the CDR3 is TGTGCCAGCTCACCAGGACAGCTCCTAGCCAAAAACATTCAGTACTTC.

The chain is built from TRBV5-5 and TRBJ1-6; 7 bases agree with TRBD1. Germline assignment: CDR1 SGHKS and CDR2 YYEKEE (reference sequence). The J segment lost 0 bases and the V segment lost 4 bases, leaving 4 bases of the junction unmatched. This CDR3 region has 16 residues. CDR3 protein: CASSPDRSSYNSPLHF. The CDR3 DNA follows: TGTGCCAGCAGCCCGGACAGGAGCTCCTATAATTCACCCCTCCACTTT.

CDR3 sequence reads: CASGDQGNTGELFF. The CDR3, as DNA: TGTGCCAGCGGGGACCAAGGGAACACCGGGGAGCTGTTTTTT. V usage is TRBV7-9 and J usage is TRBJ2-2; the D call may be TRBD1 or TRBD2 (5 bases each). Germline V gene data show CDR1 as SEHNR and CDR2 as FQNEAQ (reference sequence). V lost 8 bases, J lost 1 base, and 11 bases lay in between. The CDR3 runs 14 residues.

J is TRBJ2-7 and V is TRBV18; TRBD1 might be the D (6 bases). The CDR3 covers 13 residues. V lost 4 bases, J lost 2 bases, and 9 bases lay in between. Germline CDR1 and CDR2: KGHSH and LQKENI. The CDR3 spells CASSRGTTYEQYF. The CDR3 nucleotides are TGTGCCAGCTCACGGGGGACAACCTACGAGCAGTACTTC.

The chain carries TRBV5-1 and TRBJ1-1, with 8 bases matching TRBD1. CDR3 length: 13 amino acids. Per germline, CDR1 SGHRS and CDR2 YFSETQ. Germline trimming cut 4 bases from V and 4 bases from J; bases unmatched to any gene: 3. In DNA form, the CDR3 reads TGCGCCAGCAGCACAGGGGGAGGCACTGAAGCTTTCTTT. As protein: CASSTGGGTEAFF.

The genes are TRBV18 and TRBJ2-1; D not certain. The CDR3 has 16 residues. The ends were cut back, 6 bases at V and 0 bases at J, with 15 bases in the middle. Germline V CDR1 and CDR2: KGHSH, LQKENI. The CDR3 nucleotides read TGTGCCAGCTCCCCAACTCAGTTGCCCTCCTACAATGAGCAGTTCTTC. This sequence encodes CASSPTQLPSYNEQFF.

The chain joins TRBV24-1 to TRBJ2-7; no clear D. Germline assignment: CDR1 KGHDR and CDR2 SFDVKD. This CDR3 is 13 amino acids long. V was cut by 3 bases and J by 5 bases, with 10 bases left in between. The CDR3 sequence is CATSDPSDNEQYF. DNA of the CDR3: TGTGCCACCAGTGATCCCTCAGACAACGAGCAGTACTTC.